Listed below are T cell receptor beta chains from one sample, sequenced in a study of cytomegalovirus exposure and HLA in healthy donors. Repertoires were generated with immunoSEQ multiplex PCR, while TCRdb's copy carries only in-frame clones and drops some. The clone table shows roughly 100,000 clones, with the ten largest holding around 3.2%. Source material: PBMCs. The receptors were sampled from a man aged 35 to 55 in good health and CMV-seronegative. CDR3s include the opening cysteine and the closing phenylalanine or tryptophan. D genes are given only for firm matches.

j_call: TRBJ1-6; v_call: TRBV25-1; d_call: .; cdr3_aa: CASSQVGNSPLHF; cdr3_nt: TGTGCCAGCAGTCAAGTGGGCAATTCACCCCTCCACTTT
j_call: TRBJ2-2; v_call: TRBV7-9; d_call: .; cdr3_aa: CASSLMADTGELFF; cdr3_nt: TGTGCCAGCAGCTTAATGGCGGACACCGGGGAGCTGTTTTTT
j_call: TRBJ2-7; v_call: TRBV6-5; d_call: TRBD2; cdr3_aa: CASSGEASGSYEQYF; cdr3_nt: TGTGCCAGCAGTGGGGAGGCTAGCGGGAGCTACGAGCAGTACTTC
j_call: TRBJ2-3; v_call: TRBV2; d_call: .; cdr3_aa: CATLREPSTDTQYF; cdr3_nt: TGTGCCACCCTCCGGGAGCCTAGCACAGATACGCAGTATTTT
j_call: TRBJ2-2; v_call: TRBV13; d_call: TRBD2; cdr3_aa: CASSFMGLAGLGELFF; cdr3_nt: TGTGCCAGCAGCTTTATGGGACTAGCGGGTCTCGGGGAGCTGTTTTTT
j_call: TRBJ1-1; v_call: TRBV5-1; d_call: .; cdr3_aa: CASSLGQTNTEAFF; cdr3_nt: TGCGCCAGCAGCTTAGGACAGACGAACACTGAAGCTTTCTTT
j_call: TRBJ2-2; v_call: TRBV4-3; d_call: TRBD2; cdr3_aa: CASSQETSGITGELFF; cdr3_nt: TGCGCCAGCAGCCAAGAGACTAGCGGGATCACCGGGGAGCTGTTTTTT
j_call: TRBJ1-4; v_call: TRBV9; d_call: .; cdr3_aa: CASSSNEKLFF; cdr3_nt: TGTGCCAGCAGCTCAAATGAAAAACTGTTTTTT
j_call: TRBJ2-5; v_call: TRBV4-1; d_call: TRBD1; cdr3_aa: CASSQERHRGETQYF; cdr3_nt: TGCGCCAGCAGCCAAGAAAGGCACAGGGGGGAGACCCAGTACTTC
j_call: TRBJ2-5; v_call: TRBV4-3; d_call: .; cdr3_aa: CASSQEGRGQETQYF; cdr3_nt: TGCGCCAGCAGCCAAGAAGGCAGGGGCCAAGAGACCCAGTACTTC
j_call: TRBJ2-7; v_call: TRBV19; d_call: .; cdr3_aa: CASSIRGGWHGQYF; cdr3_nt: TGTGCCAGTAGTATACGCGGCGGGTGGCATGGGCAGTACTTC
j_call: TRBJ2-5; v_call: TRBV2; d_call: .; cdr3_aa: CASSVGVPYF; cdr3_nt: TGTGCCAGCAGTGTAGGGGTTCCGTACTTC
j_call: TRBJ2-7; v_call: TRBV14; d_call: .; cdr3_aa: CASSQEAAKSYEQYF; cdr3_nt: TGTGCCAGCAGCCAAGAGGCGGCTAAATCCTACGAGCAGTACTTC
j_call: TRBJ1-5; v_call: TRBV7-2; d_call: TRBD1; cdr3_aa: CASSLRATGGNQPQHF; cdr3_nt: TGTGCCAGCAGCTTACGGGCTACAGGGGGCAATCAGCCCCAGCATTTT
j_call: TRBJ2-6; v_call: TRBV7-9; d_call: TRBD1; cdr3_aa: CASITGQGSPGANVLTF; cdr3_nt: TGTGCCAGCATTACGGGACAGGGCTCGCCTGGGGCCAACGTCCTGACTTTC
j_call: TRBJ2-1; v_call: TRBV4-3; d_call: .; cdr3_aa: CASSQGLGGEQFF; cdr3_nt: TGCGCCAGCAGCCAAGGTTTAGGGGGTGAGCAGTTCTTC
j_call: TRBJ1-5; v_call: TRBV4-3; d_call: .; cdr3_aa: CASSQDRQGNQPQHF; cdr3_nt: TGCGCCAGCAGCCAAGATCGGCAGGGCAATCAGCCCCAGCATTTT
j_call: TRBJ1-2; v_call: TRBV18; d_call: .; cdr3_aa: CASSQTGSYGYTF; cdr3_nt: TGTGCCAGCTCTCAAACAGGGTCCTATGGCTACACCTTC
j_call: TRBJ1-2; v_call: TRBV7-2; d_call: .; cdr3_aa: CASSSSDRPGVNYGYTF; cdr3_nt: TGTGCCAGCAGCTCCTCCGACAGACCAGGGGTTAACTATGGCTACACCTTC
j_call: TRBJ1-5; v_call: TRBV4-2; d_call: .; cdr3_aa: CASSQDGGGNQPQHF; cdr3_nt: TGTGCCAGCAGCCAAGACGGGGGAGGCAATCAGCCCCAGCATTTT
j_call: TRBJ2-5; v_call: TRBV5-6; d_call: .; cdr3_aa: CASSARETQYF; cdr3_nt: TGTGCCAGCAGTGCCAGGGAGACCCAGTACTTC
j_call: TRBJ2-5; v_call: TRBV5-6; d_call: TRBD1; cdr3_aa: CATLPRGQETQYF; cdr3_nt: TGTGCCACCCTACCCAGGGGGCAGGAGACCCAGTACTTC
j_call: TRBJ1-6; v_call: TRBV6-1; d_call: TRBD1; cdr3_aa: CASSVVLGTEGSPLHF; cdr3_nt: TGTGCCAGCAGTGTTGTCCTCGGGACAGAAGGATCACCCCTCCACTTT
j_call: TRBJ2-1; v_call: TRBV7-9; d_call: .; cdr3_aa: CASSPPGGGDEQFF; cdr3_nt: TGTGCCAGCAGCCCACCCGGGGGAGGAGACGAGCAGTTCTTC
j_call: TRBJ2-7; v_call: TRBV29-1; d_call: .; cdr3_aa: CSVAYQNNYEQYF; cdr3_nt: TGCAGCGTTGCCTACCAAAATAACTACGAGCAGTACTTC
j_call: TRBJ2-7; v_call: TRBV2; d_call: TRBD2; cdr3_aa: CASSRGTSGSYEQYF; cdr3_nt: TGTGCCAGCAGCCGCGGGACTAGCGGGAGTTACGAGCAGTACTTC
j_call: TRBJ1-2; v_call: TRBV27; d_call: TRBD1; cdr3_aa: CASRPTGSGVANYGYTF; cdr3_nt: TGTGCCAGCAGGCCGACAGGGAGTGGGGTAGCTAACTATGGCTACACCTTC
j_call: TRBJ2-5; v_call: TRBV19; d_call: TRBD2; cdr3_aa: CASSPRTSGTETQYF; cdr3_nt: TGTGCCAGTAGTCCAAGGACTAGCGGGACAGAGACCCAGTACTTC
j_call: TRBJ1-6; v_call: TRBV30; d_call: .; cdr3_aa: CAWKDSKNSPLHF; cdr3_nt: TGTGCCTGGAAGGACAGTAAAAATTCACCCCTCCACTTT
j_call: TRBJ2-7; v_call: TRBV27; d_call: .; cdr3_aa: CASSLQGWSYEQYF; cdr3_nt: TGTGCCAGCAGTTTACAGGGATGGTCCTACGAGCAGTACTTC
j_call: TRBJ2-5; v_call: TRBV7-9; d_call: .; cdr3_aa: CASSRGKETQYF; cdr3_nt: TGTGCCAGCAGCCGGGGGAAAGAGACCCAGTACTTC